This entry lists 30 T cell receptor beta chains sequenced from one sample in a study of Graves' ophthalmopathy and Graves' hyperthyroidism. Investigators amplified TCR beta CDR3 regions from RNA transcripts. Scientists carried out first-round RT-PCR using HTBI primers and then a second-round multiplex PCR. Each CDR3 protein is one row after TCRdb ran MiXCR on the multiplex PCR reads. This table has 360,000 or so distinct CDR3 sequences, 18% appearing once. The sequenced material came from peripheral blood. The receptors were sampled from a woman under 30 with Graves' ophthalmopathy.

This clonotype was seen many times. The chain joins TRBV9 to TRBJ2-7; 13 bases are shared with TRBD2. This CDR3 spans 16 amino acids. CDR1 SGDLS and CDR2 YYNGEE come from the germline V gene. V lost 4 bases and J lost 6; bases outside the gene matches: 10. The CDR3, as DNA: TGTGCCAGCAGCCCCCTTGGGACTAGCGGGAATCGCGAGCAGTACTTC. Translated: CASSPLGTSGNREQYF.

This clonotype occurred many times. One end of the junction fails to match germline, which may point to a read error. This chain connects TRBV7-2 to TRBJ2-2; 7 bases fit TRBD1. The CDR3 extends over 14 amino acids. The germline gives CDR1 SGHTA, CDR2 FQGNSA. CDR3 sequence: CASSGTVHTGELLF. In DNA, the CDR3 is TGTGCCAGCAGCGGGACAGTCCACACCGGGGAGCTGCTTTTT.

This clonotype showed up many times. The chain carries TRBV12-3 or TRBV12-4 and TRBJ1-1; tentative D call: TRBD1 (5 bases). With 4 bases removed from V and 2 bases from J, the gap between germline ends came to 14 bases. CDR3 size: 15 residues. CDR3 residues: CASSYRLGRNTEAFF. CDR3 DNA: TGTGCCAGCAGTTACCGGTTGGGACGAAACACTGAAGCTTTCTTT.

This clonotype was observed at least ten times. The chain combines TRBV4-2 with TRBJ2-7; D perhaps matches TRBD1 (5 bases). V was cut by 0 bases and J by 3 bases, with 15 bases left in between. Germline-derived CDR1 and CDR2 are LGHNA and YNFKEQ. The CDR3 totals 16 residues. The CDR3 protein is CASSQETRVRVYEQYF. The CDR3 DNA is TGTGCCAGCAGCCAAGAAACCAGGGTTAGGGTCTACGAGCAGTACTTC.

This clonotype occurred many times. This rearrangement joins TRBV9 to TRBJ2-7; 7 positions agree with TRBD1. The CDR3 contains 15 residues. J was trimmed by 2 bases and V by 2 bases; bases with no gene match: 7. The germline V gene encodes CDR1 SGDLS and CDR2 YYNGEE. CDR3 region: CASSVAGTAPYEQYF. As DNA, the CDR3 is TGTGCCAGCAGCGTTGCCGGGACAGCGCCCTACGAGCAGTACTTC.

This clonotype was seen repeatedly, ten times or more. The V gene is TRBV7-9, the J gene TRBJ1-2; 7 bases match TRBD1. The CDR3 sequence is 16 residues long. The germline V gene encodes CDR1 SEHNR and CDR2 FQNEAQ (reference sequence). V gave up 6 bases and J gave up 4 bases; unmatched junction bases: 14. DNA of the CDR3: TGTGCCAGCAGTACTCCCGACAGGGATACCCTCTATGGCTACACCTTC. Translating it yields CASSTPDRDTLYGYTF.

This clonotype was observed at least ten times. CDR3 in amino acids: CASSHGQGEMNTEAFF. The CDR3 nucleotides read TGTGCCAGCTCACACGGACAGGGGGAGATGAACACTGAAGCTTTCTTT. This chain uses TRBV18 with TRBJ1-1; 10 bases are shared with TRBD1. V was pared by 4 bases and J by 0 bases, with 5 bases of the junction left unmatched. This CDR3 has 16 residues. Looked up from germline, CDR1 is KGHSH and CDR2 is LQKENI.

This clonotype was seen ten or more times. The rearrangement links TRBV30 to TRBJ1-3, with 7 bases matching TRBD1. Per the germline V gene, CDR1 is GTSNPN and CDR2 is SVGIG (reference sequence). The CDR3 is 14 residues long. J was trimmed by 5 bases and V by 4 bases; bases with no gene match: 8. The CDR3 reads CAWTKDRTRNTIYF. The CDR3 DNA reads TGTGCCTGGACGAAGGACAGGACGAGAAACACCATATATTTT.

The sample holds many counts of this clonotype. This chain connects TRBV10-3 to TRBJ2-7; D is perhaps TRBD1 (6 bases). CDR3 size: 15 residues. Germline CDR1 ENHRY, CDR2 SYGVKD. V gave up 0 bases and J gave up 5 bases, with 14 bases separating them. CDR3: CAISESGRGGDEQYF. The CDR3 DNA follows: TGTGCCATCAGTGAGTCCGGCAGGGGTGGCGACGAGCAGTACTTC.

V and J are TRBV7-2 and TRBJ1-5; tentatively, D is TRBD1 (6 bases). The CDR3 contains 16 residues. The germline V gene has CDR1 SGHTA and CDR2 FQGNSA. V dropped 0 bases and J dropped 2 bases, with 11 bases sitting between them. CDR3 region: CASSLAAGVRNQPQHF. The CDR3, as DNA: TGTGCCAGCAGCTTAGCAGCAGGGGTTCGCAATCAGCCCCAGCATTTT.

This clonotype appeared many times. This chain joins TRBV6-2 or TRBV6-3 and TRBJ2-7; a weak D match, TRBD1 (6 bases). The V gene lost 6 bases and the J gene lost 3 bases, with 18 bases spanning the gap. The CDR3 is made up of 15 amino acids. Germline values: CDR1 MNHEY, CDR2 SVGEGT. The CDR3, as DNA: TGTGCCAGCAGCCAACTGGGGGCAGCATTCTACGAGCAGTACTTC. It encodes CASSQLGAAFYEQYF.

This clonotype was seen repeatedly, ten times or more. This chain connects TRBV5-1 to TRBJ2-6; D remains ambiguous. CDR3 length equals 16 residues. Trimming took 2 bases from V and 0 from J, leaving 9 bases between them. Per germline, CDR1 SGHRS and CDR2 YFSETQ. The CDR3 DNA reads TGCGCCAGCAGCTTCTCCCTACGCTCTGGGGCCAACGTCCTGACTTTC. It encodes CASSFSLRSGANVLTF. Drawing the rest from reference TRBV5-1 and TRBJ2-6, the complete variable domain is KAGVTQTPRYLIKTRGQQVTLSCSPISGHRSVSWYQQTPGQGLQFLFEYFSETQRNKGNFPGRFSGRQFSNSRSEMNVSTLELGDSALYLCASSFSLRSGANVLTFGAGSRLTVL.

This clonotype was seen repeatedly, ten times or more. V is TRBV6-5 and J is TRBJ1-1; possibly TRBD1 for D (5 bases). Trimming took off 2 bases at V and 3 bases at J, with 10 bases between the two ends. CDR3 length: 14 residues. The germline CDR1 and CDR2 sequences are MNHEY and SVGAGI. CDR3 sequence reads: CASSYGAGDTEAFF. CDR3 sequence (DNA): TGTGCCAGCAGTTACGGGGCCGGGGACACTGAAGCTTTCTTT.

This clonotype was counted many times. V gene TRBV7-2 combines with J gene TRBJ1-2; possibly TRBD1 for D (5 bases). The germline V gene has CDR1 SGHTA and CDR2 FQGNSA. V lost 3 bases to trimming and J lost 4 bases, with 9 bases between them. The CDR3 has 13 residues. The CDR3 nucleotides are TGTGCCAGCAGCTTTACCGGGGCCTATGGCTACACCTTC. Translating it yields CASSFTGAYGYTF.

There are many counts of this clonotype. The chain links TRBV12-3 or TRBV12-4 to TRBJ1-3; a possible D gene is TRBD1 (5 bases). V lost 1 base and J lost 2, with 6 bases in between. The CDR3 sequence is 14 residues long. The CDR3 reads CASSLGRAGNTIYF. The CDR3 DNA follows: TGTGCCAGCAGTTTAGGCAGGGCTGGAAACACCATATATTTT.

Written as DNA, the CDR3 is TGTGCCAGCAGTTACCCCCTCGACGGAGCGAGGGAGACTGAAGCTTTCTTT. Its protein is CASSYPLDGARETEAFF. V is TRBV6-5 and J is TRBJ1-1, with D unclear. The V end lost 2 bases, the J end lost 5 bases, and 21 bases lay between the germline ends. The germline CDR1 and CDR2 sequences are MNHEY and SVGAGI. The CDR3 length is 17 residues.

This clonotype appeared many times. CDR3 amino acids: CSGGLAGETQYF. In DNA, the CDR3 is TGCAGCGGGGGGTTGGCGGGGGAGACCCAGTACTTC. The V and J genes are TRBV29-1 and TRBJ2-5; possible D gene TRBD2, 6 bases. This CDR3 comprises 12 residues. V shed 7 bases and J shed 5 bases, with 14 bases lying between them. The V gene's germline CDR1 is SQVTM and CDR2 ANQGSEA.

This clonotype appeared many times. The chain carries TRBV4-1 and TRBJ2-7; 7 nucleotides agree with TRBD2. This CDR3 has 16 residues. Germline V CDR1 and CDR2: MGHRA, YSYEKL. With 3 bases clipped from V and 0 bases from J, the junction kept 8 bases outside the gene matches. CDR3 sequence (DNA): TGCGCCAGCAGCCAGGACCTAGCGGAGAGCTCCTACGAGCAGTACTTC. This translates into CASSQDLAESSYEQYF.

This clonotype has ten or more counts. The chain is built from TRBV7-9 and TRBJ2-5, with D possibly matching TRBD1 (6 bases). This CDR3 comprises 16 residues. V lost 4 bases, J lost 5 bases, and 20 bases lay in between. Looked up from germline, CDR1 is SEHNR and CDR2 is FQNEAQ (reference sequence). The CDR3 nucleotides are TGTGCCAGCAGCTCGACAGGAAACCGGGTACTGGAGACCCAGTACTTC. Translating it yields CASSSTGNRVLETQYF.

CDR3 loop: CASSSSGVPQETQYF. Written as DNA, the CDR3 is TGTGCCAGCAGTTCGAGCGGGGTTCCCCAAGAGACCCAGTACTTC. The chain links TRBV6-5 to TRBJ2-5; 7 nucleotides line up with TRBD2. J was trimmed by 1 base and V by 4 bases; bases with no gene match: 6. The CDR3 length is 15 residues. Per germline, CDR1 MNHEY and CDR2 SVGAGI.

The rearrangement links TRBV28 to TRBJ2-5, with D tentatively TRBD1 (6 bases). The V gene lost 6 bases and the J gene lost 5 bases, with 19 bases spanning the gap. The CDR3 covers 15 residues. Germline V CDR1 and CDR2: MDHEN, SYDVKM. CDR3 in amino acids: CASSTSRQVPETQYF. CDR3 in DNA: TGTGCCAGCAGCACGTCAAGACAGGTCCCGGAGACCCAGTACTTC.

With respect to this clonotype: Just one base apart from a much larger clone, this may be a read error. CDR3 protein: CAISDRGYTEDFF. The CDR3 DNA reads TGTGCCATCAGTGACAGGGGTTACACTGAAGATTTCTTT. The V and J genes are TRBV10-3 and TRBJ1-1; perhaps TRBD1 as D (6 bases). Germline CDR1 is ENHRY and CDR2 is SYGVKD. This CDR3 comprises 13 residues.

The gene calls are TRBV5-1 and TRBJ1-5; D call uncertain. CDR1 is SGHRS and CDR2 is YFSETQ in the germline V gene. The CDR3 runs to 13 residues. Trimming took 4 bases from V and 4 from J, leaving 9 bases between them. The CDR3 bases are TGCGCCAGCAGCGTCGGACTGAATCAGCCCCAGCATTTT. It encodes CASSVGLNQPQHF. Based on the CDR3 plus reference TRBV5-1 and TRBJ1-5, the full variable domain is KAGVTQTPRYLIKTRGQQVTLSCSPISGHRSVSWYQQTPGQGLQFLFEYFSETQRNKGNFPGRFSGRQFSNSRSEMNVSTLELGDSALYLCASSVGLNQPQHFGDGTRLSIL.

In this sample, this clonotype turned up many times. This chain links TRBV27 with TRBJ1-2; 9 bases are a match to TRBD1. The CDR3 length is 14 residues. Trimming took 2 bases from V and 8 from J; bases not matched to a gene: 6. The germline CDR1 and CDR2 sequences are MNHEY and SMNVEV (reference sequence). CDR3 residues: CASSLTGGAGGYTF. CDR3 nucleotides: TGTGCCAGCAGTTTAACAGGGGGCGCCGGCGGCTACACCTTC.

This clonotype was observed many times. The CDR3 nucleotides read TGTGCCAGCGCTGTTTCCGGGACATCCTACGAGCAGTACTTC. It specifies CASAVSGTSYEQYF. The V and J genes are TRBV6-1 and TRBJ2-7, with D perhaps TRBD1 (6 bases). CDR1 MNHNS and CDR2 SASEGT come from the germline V gene. The CDR3 contains 14 residues. V lost 8 bases and J 1 base, leaving 15 bases between the germline ends.

The table lists this clonotype with many counts. This sequence joins TRBV28 and TRBJ2-7; D gene ambiguous. V lost 5 bases and J 1 base, leaving 6 bases between the germline ends. The length of the CDR3 is 12 residues. The germline gives CDR1 MDHEN, CDR2 SYDVKM. The CDR3 spells CASSIGSYEQYF. CDR3 coding DNA: TGTGCCAGCAGTATTGGGTCCTACGAGCAGTACTTC. Together with reference TRBV28 and TRBJ2-7, the CDR3 gives the full variable domain: DVKVTQSSRYLVKRTGEKVFLECVQDMDHENMFWYRQDPGLGLRLIYFSYDVKMKEKGDIPEGYSVSREKKERFSLILESASTNQTSMYLCASSIGSYEQYFGPGTRLTVT.

At least ten counts were recorded for this clonotype. At one of its ends the junction is not consistent with the germline gene, which may arise from a read error. The chain uses TRBV20-1 and TRBJ2-1; no definite D call. This CDR3 spans 11 amino acids. Germline V gene data show CDR1 as DFQATT and CDR2 as SNEGSKA (reference sequence). The CDR3 coding sequence is TGCAGTTCTAGGCTCTACAATGAGCAGTTCTTC. Translating it yields CSSRLYNEQFF.

This clonotype was found many times. The CDR3 loop is CASSSPGTGPGNSPLHF. CDR3 coding DNA: TGTGCCAGCAGTTCCCCCGGGACAGGGCCCGGGAATTCACCCCTCCACTTT. The rearrangement uses TRBV27 and TRBJ1-6, with 9 nucleotides matching TRBD1. CDR3 length: 17 residues. V shed 4 bases and J 7 bases; nucleotides not matched to a gene: 11. CDR1 is MNHEY and CDR2 is SMNVEV in the germline V gene (reference sequence).

The J gene is TRBJ1-1, the V gene TRBV6-1, with 9 bases fitting TRBD1. Per germline, CDR1 MNHNS and CDR2 SASEGT. The ends lost 4 bases at V and 5 bases at J; junction bases unmatched: 8. This CDR3 region has 15 residues. The chain's CDR3 is CASSAGTGSTTEAFF. The CDR3 coding sequence is TGTGCCAGCAGTGCCGGGACAGGGAGTACGACTGAAGCTTTCTTT.

The table lists this clonotype with many counts. The rearrangement joins TRBV6-2 or TRBV6-3 to TRBJ1-1, with 8 bases that match TRBD1. V was pared by 9 bases and J by 1 base, with 4 bases of the junction left unmatched. The CDR3 spans 13 residues. The germline V gene has CDR1 MNHEY and CDR2 SVGEGT. The chain's CDR3 is CASKDRENTEAFF. The CDR3, as DNA: TGTGCCAGTAAGGACAGGGAGAACACTGAAGCTTTCTTT.